The 31 T cell receptor beta chains below come from one sample, sequenced in a study of a mutant IDH1 vaccine in newly diagnosed glioma. These receptors' antigens are unknown. Repertoires were generated with immunoSEQ multiplex PCR, while TCRdb's copy carries only in-frame clones and drops some. The sample includes about 25,000 clones, 55% to 75% of them seen just once. Time point denoted: week 11, during vaccination. Vaccinated patients received 300 ug of mutant IDH1 20-mer peptide per dose, with topical imiquimod. The sample consisted of peripheral blood mononuclear cells (PBMCs), taken from a glioma patient whose treatment included an IDH1 peptide vaccine. The receptors stem from a man aged 18 to 35 with glioma. Some clones in this sample may be carry-over from other donors' samples.

About this clone: This specimen includes other DNA sequences encoding the same CDR3. The gene calls are TRBV4-3 and TRBJ1-3, with 8 nucleotides matching TRBD1. The ends lost 6 bases at V and 2 bases at J; junction bases unmatched: 6. This CDR3 region has 15 residues. Per germline, CDR1 LGHNA and CDR2 YSLEER. This CDR3 is CASSPDRGAGNTIYF. The DNA of the CDR3 is TGCGCCAGCAGTCCCGACAGGGGAGCTGGAAACACCATATATTTT.

CDR3 protein: CASSMGQALYGYTF. The CDR3 DNA reads as TGTGCCAGCAGCATGGGACAGGCACTCTATGGCTACACCTTC. The rearrangement joins TRBV7-2 to TRBJ1-2, with 8 bases that match TRBD1. Per germline, CDR1 SGHTA and CDR2 FQGNSA. The CDR3 runs to 14 residues. With 5 bases clipped from V and 4 bases from J, the junction kept 6 bases outside the gene matches.

The table lists this clone with a few counts. V is TRBV19 and J is TRBJ1-2; 9 bases map to TRBD1. The V gene's germline CDR1 is LNHDA and CDR2 SQIVND (reference sequence). Trimming took 4 bases from V and 4 from J; bases not matched to a gene: 4. CDR3 length equals 14 residues. CDR3 amino acids: CASSTADRGYGYTF. CDR3 nucleotides: TGTGCCAGTAGTACTGCGGACAGGGGCTATGGCTACACCTTC. The full variable domain, with the rest looked up from reference TRBV19 and TRBJ1-2, is DGGITQSPKYLFRKEGQNVTLSCEQNLNHDAMYWYRQDPGQGLRLIYYSQIVNDFQKGDIAEGYSVSREKKESFPLTVTSAQKNPTAFYLCASSTADRGYGYTFGSGTRLTVV.

This chain links TRBV10-3 with TRBJ2-5; a possible D gene is TRBD2 (5 bases). V shed 1 base and J shed 5 bases, with 14 bases lying between them. CDR3 length: 15 amino acids. Germline V gene sequence: CDR1 ENHRY, CDR2 SYGVKD. The CDR3 spells CAISELSLAWETQYF. CDR3 nucleotides: TGTGCCATCAGTGAGTTGTCTCTAGCTTGGGAGACCCAGTACTTC.

This chain uses TRBV29-1 with TRBJ2-1, with a weak D call TRBD2 (5 bases). Germline V CDR1 and CDR2: SQVTM, ANQGSEA. This CDR3 contains 14 residues. Trimming removed 6 bases at V and 0 bases at J, with 12 bases between. The CDR3 spells CSVGAFGSYNEQFF. The CDR3, as DNA: TGCAGCGTGGGAGCCTTCGGCTCCTACAATGAGCAGTTCTTC.

This chain uses TRBV18 with TRBJ1-5, with D possibly TRBD1 on 5 matching bases. Germline CDR1 KGHSH, CDR2 LQKENI. CDR3 length: 15 amino acids. With 3 bases removed from V and 2 bases from J, the gap between germline ends came to 11 bases. The CDR3: CASSPSQGGNQPQHF. CDR3 DNA sequence: TGTGCCAGCTCACCTTCCCAGGGAGGCAATCAGCCCCAGCATTTT.

V is TRBV4-1 and J is TRBJ2-2; D remains unclear. The V gene lost 0 bases and the J gene lost 7 bases, with 12 bases spanning the gap. The CDR3 totals 15 residues. Germline lookup yields CDR1 MGHRA and CDR2 YSYEKL. The CDR3 bases are TGCGCCAGCAGCCAAGAGGGCCTATTTGGCGGGGAGCTGTTTTTT. Translating gives CASSQEGLFGGELFF.

The V and J genes are TRBV15 and TRBJ2-1, with D perhaps TRBD2 (6 bases). Trimming took 1 base from V and 8 from J, leaving 15 bases between them. CDR1 and CDR2 (germline): LNHNV, YYDKDF (reference sequence). This CDR3 is built from 15 residues. CDR3 coding DNA: TGTGCCACCAGCAGAGGCCTGGGGGGTCGGGATGAGCAGTTCTTC. Amino acid sequence: CATSRGLGGRDEQFF.

This chain joins TRBV5-4 and TRBJ1-6, with D perhaps TRBD1 (5 bases). Trimming shortened V by 7 bases and J by 8 bases, and 13 bases separated the two germline ends. The germline V gene has CDR1 SGHNT and CDR2 YYREEE (reference sequence). This CDR3 region has 13 residues. CDR3 sequence reads: CASGGNNYSPLHF. The CDR3 region has the DNA TGTGCCAGCGGGGGGAATAATTATTCACCCCTCCACTTT. The full variable domain, in which reference TRBV5-4 and TRBJ1-6 provide the parts outside the CDR3, is ETGVTQSPTHLIKTRGQQVTLRCSSQSGHNTVSWYQQALGQGPQFIFQYYREEENGRGNFPPRFSGLQFPNYSSELNVNALELDDSALYLCASGGNNYSPLHFGNGTRLTVT.

This clone appeared once. The V gene is TRBV7-2, the J gene TRBJ2-5, with D tentatively TRBD1 (7 bases). This CDR3 has 16 residues. Germline V CDR1 and CDR2: SGHTA, FQGNSA. V was shortened by 1 base and J by 2 bases, with 14 bases between the two germline ends. In DNA form, the CDR3 reads TGTGCCAGCAGCTTAGGGAGGGCCAGGGGGCAAGAGACCCAGTACTTC. It yields the protein CASSLGRARGQETQYF.

The table lists this clone with a few counts. The chain recombines TRBV2 with TRBJ1-6, with D possibly TRBD1 on 5 matching bases. CDR3 length: 14 amino acids. Germline CDR1 and CDR2: SNHLY and FYNNEI. V dropped 7 bases and J dropped 7 bases, with 14 bases sitting between them. The CDR3 loop is CASTREGQNSPLHF. CDR3 coding DNA: TGTGCCAGCACCAGGGAAGGGCAAAATTCACCCCTCCACTTT.

The genes are TRBV4-3 and TRBJ2-1; 10 bases are a match to TRBD2. The CDR3 runs 16 residues. CDR1 is LGHNA and CDR2 is YSLEER in the germline V gene. J lost 3 bases, V lost 5 bases, and 7 bases had no gene match. The CDR3: CASSSPLAGIYNEQFF. The CDR3, as DNA: TGCGCCAGCAGCTCCCCACTAGCGGGAATCTACAATGAGCAGTTCTTC.

CDR3 nucleotide sequence: TGTGCCAGCAGCGTAGAAGGTTCCGGAATTCGGCCCCAGCATTTT. This translates into CASSVEGSGIRPQHF. The V gene is TRBV9, the J gene TRBJ1-5, with D unclear. The CDR3 consists of 15 residues. Trimming shortened V by 0 bases and J by 9 bases, and 16 bases separated the two germline ends. The germline V gene has CDR1 SGDLS and CDR2 YYNGEE.

This chain uses TRBV4-3 with TRBJ1-2; D remains unclear. Deletions cut 1 base from V and 4 bases from J, with 10 bases between. The V gene's germline CDR1 is LGHNA and CDR2 YSLEER. This CDR3 contains 14 residues. The chain's CDR3 is CASSQAGNFYGYTF. The CDR3 DNA follows: TGCGCCAGCAGCCAAGCGGGGAATTTCTATGGCTACACCTTC.

CDR3 amino acids: CASSLLVSNTEAFF. CDR3 in DNA: TGTGCCAGCAGCCTCCTTGTCTCTAACACTGAAGCTTTCTTT. V is TRBV7-6 and J is TRBJ1-1; D unclear. In germline, CDR1 is SGHVS, CDR2 FNYEAQ. V lost 5 bases to trimming and J lost 2 bases, with 12 bases between them. This CDR3 has 14 amino acids.

The V gene is TRBV7-9, the J gene TRBJ1-1; a weak D match, TRBD1 (6 bases). The CDR3 is 14 amino acids. V shed 5 bases and J shed 6 bases, with 16 bases lying between them. Germline V gene sequence: CDR1 SEHNR, CDR2 FQNEAQ (reference sequence). The CDR3 protein is CASSTTTGWSEAFF. CDR3 sequence (DNA): TGTGCCAGCAGCACGACCACAGGGTGGTCTGAAGCTTTCTTT. The variable domain in full, with the rest retrieved from reference TRBV7-9 and TRBJ1-1, is DTGVSQNPRHKITKRGQNVTFRCDPISEHNRLYWYRQTLGQGPEFLTYFQNEAQLEKSRLLSDRFSAERPKGSFSTLEIQRTEQGDSAMYLCASSTTTGWSEAFFGQGTRLTVV.

The chain carries TRBV27 and TRBJ1-5; 10 nucleotides line up with TRBD1. CDR1 is MNHEY and CDR2 is SMNVEV in the germline V gene (reference sequence). The length of the CDR3 is 16 residues. With V trimmed by 4 bases and J by 7 bases, 10 bases remained unmatched. The DNA for the CDR3 is TGTGCCAGCAGTTCGACAGGGGGCAAAGAGGAACAGCCCCAGCATTTT. Translation: CASSSTGGKEEQPQHF.

The table lists this clone with a count of one. The chain combines TRBV9 with TRBJ1-5, with 8 bases matching TRBD1. Germline V CDR1 and CDR2: SGDLS, YYNGEE. With V trimmed by 3 bases and J by 3 bases, 5 bases remained unmatched. The CDR3 extends over 15 amino acids. The CDR3 DNA reads as TGTGCCAGCAGCGCCAGGGGGCTCTACAATCAGCCCCAGCATTTT. Translating it yields CASSARGLYNQPQHF.

This rearrangement joins TRBV5-4 to TRBJ1-1; D is uncertain. Trimming left V 1 base short and J 3 bases short, with 13 bases between. This CDR3 is built from 15 residues. Germline CDR1 SGHNT, CDR2 YYREEE (reference sequence). In DNA, the CDR3 is TGTGCCAGCAGCTTGAAGAGACCGGGTGACACTGAAGCTTTCTTT. Protein sequence: CASSLKRPGDTEAFF.

This clone appeared a few times. V usage is TRBV5-1 and J usage is TRBJ1-2, with D possibly matching TRBD1 (6 bases). V gave up 4 bases and J gave up 3 bases, with 16 bases separating them. Germline V gene data show CDR1 as SGHRS and CDR2 as YFSETQ. There are 15 residues in the CDR3. The CDR3 region has the DNA TGCGCCAGCAGCCAGGACAGTCAGGGGTACTATGGCTACACCTTC. Amino acid sequence: CASSQDSQGYYGYTF.

The chain couples TRBV18 to TRBJ1-5, with TRBD1 as a possible D gene (5 bases). Germline V CDR1 and CDR2: KGHSH, LQKENI. The CDR3 is 15 residues long. Deletions cut 3 bases from V and 7 bases from J, with 16 bases between. CDR3 DNA: TGTGCCAGCTCACCCGACGGGCAGGGAGACCAGCCCCAGCATTTT. This translates into CASSPDGQGDQPQHF.

This clone was recorded a few times. The V gene is TRBV30, the J gene TRBJ1-5; 7 nucleotides agree with TRBD1. CDR1 and CDR2 from the germline V gene are GTSNPN and SVGIG (reference sequence). V shed 3 bases and J 2 bases; nucleotides not matched to a gene: 10. The CDR3 loop spans 16 amino acids. The CDR3: CAWRAGGIRGNQPQHF. Here the CDR3 DNA reads TGTGCCTGGAGGGCAGGGGGTATCCGGGGCAATCAGCCCCAGCATTTT.

The chain combines TRBV10-1 with TRBJ2-5; no definite D call. Trimming left V 8 bases short and J 7 bases short, with 8 bases between. Germline V gene sequence: CDR1 WNHNN, CDR2 SYGVQD (reference sequence). The CDR3 is 10 residues long. The CDR3 nucleotides read TGCGCCAGCCGGCTAAGGACCCAGTACTTC. Residues: CASRLRTQYF.

This clone was seen more than once but under ten times. The chain combines TRBV6-5 with TRBJ1-4; a weak D match, TRBD1 (6 bases). Per germline, CDR1 MNHEY and CDR2 SVGAGI. The CDR3 is made up of 14 amino acids. V was cut by 6 bases and J by 7 bases, with 15 bases left in between. The CDR3 loop reads CASSPTGWGEKLFF. The CDR3 DNA reads as TGTGCCAGCAGCCCCACAGGGTGGGGTGAAAAACTGTTTTTT.

The chain employs TRBV6-1 and TRBJ2-7; no clear D. This CDR3 region has 13 residues. Trimming shortened V by 1 base and J by 0 bases, and 4 bases separated the two germline ends. The V gene's germline CDR1 is MNHNS and CDR2 SASEGT. In nucleotides, the CDR3 is TGTGCCAGCAGTGAAGGGCCCTCCTACGAGCAGTACTTC. Translation: CASSEGPSYEQYF.

The J gene is TRBJ1-5, the V gene TRBV19; the match to TRBD1 covers 7 bases. The germline V gene has CDR1 LNHDA and CDR2 SQIVND (reference sequence). V trimming: 9 bases; J trimming: 2 bases; junction bases outside the gene matches: 10. CDR3 length equals 15 residues. The DNA of the CDR3 is TGTGCCAGCCAGACAGGGAGTCGTGGCAATCAGCCCCAGCATTTT. Amino acids: CASQTGSRGNQPQHF.

This rearrangement joins TRBV7-3 to TRBJ1-1; D possibly corresponds to TRBD1 (5 bases). V lost 6 bases and J lost 4, with 12 bases in between. This CDR3 spans 13 amino acids. Per germline, CDR1 SGHTA and CDR2 FQGTGA. The CDR3 sequence: CASSPGASTEAFF. CDR3 nucleotides: TGTGCCAGCAGTCCTGGGGCCAGCACTGAAGCTTTCTTT.

The rearrangement joins TRBV7-2 to TRBJ1-6; 10 bases map to TRBD1. CDR1 is SGHTA, CDR2 FQGNSA, per germline. After removal of 4 bases from V and 1 base from J, the junction contained 4 bases not matched to a gene. This CDR3 has 17 amino acids. The CDR3 sequence is CASSSRTGGSYNSPLHF. In DNA, the CDR3 is TGTGCCAGCAGCTCCCGGACAGGGGGTTCCTATAATTCACCCCTCCACTTT.

This chain connects TRBV27 to TRBJ2-7; perhaps TRBD2 as D (6 bases). V lost 2 bases, J lost 4 bases, and 15 bases lay in between. Germline lookup yields CDR1 MNHEY and CDR2 SMNVEV (reference sequence). The CDR3 totals 15 residues. This CDR3 reads CASSLDRDLGYEQYF. The CDR3 DNA reads TGTGCCAGCAGTTTAGACCGGGACTTGGGGTACGAGCAGTACTTC.

In its sample, this clone was seen once. The rearrangement uses TRBV6-5 and TRBJ1-2; tentatively, D is TRBD1 (6 bases). The germline V and J ends were trimmed by 5 bases and 2 bases, with 12 bases remaining between them. Germline V CDR1 and CDR2: MNHEY, SVGAGI. The CDR3 consists of 14 residues. The CDR3 nucleotides are TGTGCCAGCAGTACGACAGGCCCCAACTATGGCTACACCTTC. Translating gives CASSTTGPNYGYTF.

V and J are TRBV27 and TRBJ1-2, with unresolved D. The CDR3 has 14 residues. V gave up 3 bases and J gave up 0 bases, with 8 bases separating them. The V gene's germline CDR1 is MNHEY and CDR2 SMNVEV (reference sequence). The CDR3 nucleotides are TGTGCCAGCAGTTTCTCCCGGACTAACTATGGCTACACCTTC. Translating gives CASSFSRTNYGYTF.